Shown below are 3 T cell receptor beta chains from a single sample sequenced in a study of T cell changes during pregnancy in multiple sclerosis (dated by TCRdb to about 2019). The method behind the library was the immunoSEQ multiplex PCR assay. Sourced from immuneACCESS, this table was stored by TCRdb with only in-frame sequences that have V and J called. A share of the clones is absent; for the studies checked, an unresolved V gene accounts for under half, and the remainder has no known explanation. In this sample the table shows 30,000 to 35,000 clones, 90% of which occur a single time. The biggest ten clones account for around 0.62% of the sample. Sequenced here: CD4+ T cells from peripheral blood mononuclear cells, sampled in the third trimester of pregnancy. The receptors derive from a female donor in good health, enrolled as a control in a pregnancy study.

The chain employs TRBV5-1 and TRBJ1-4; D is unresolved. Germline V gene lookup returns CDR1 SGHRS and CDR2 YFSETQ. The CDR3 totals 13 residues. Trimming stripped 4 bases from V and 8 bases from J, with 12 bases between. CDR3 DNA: TGCGCCAGCAGCCCCACTCGGTACGAAAAACTGTTTTTT. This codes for CASSPTRYEKLFF.

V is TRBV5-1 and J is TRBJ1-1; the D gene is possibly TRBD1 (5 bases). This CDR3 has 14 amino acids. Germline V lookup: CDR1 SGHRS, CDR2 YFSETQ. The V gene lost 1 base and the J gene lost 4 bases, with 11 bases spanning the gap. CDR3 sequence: CASSLFAGTTEAFF. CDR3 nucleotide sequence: TGCGCCAGCAGCTTGTTCGCGGGGACCACTGAAGCTTTCTTT.

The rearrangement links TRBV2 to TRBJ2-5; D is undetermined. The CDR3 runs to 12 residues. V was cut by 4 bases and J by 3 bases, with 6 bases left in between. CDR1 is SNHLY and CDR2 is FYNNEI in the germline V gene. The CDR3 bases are TGTGCCAGCAGTGCCATTGAAGAGACCCAGTACTTC. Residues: CASSAIEETQYF.